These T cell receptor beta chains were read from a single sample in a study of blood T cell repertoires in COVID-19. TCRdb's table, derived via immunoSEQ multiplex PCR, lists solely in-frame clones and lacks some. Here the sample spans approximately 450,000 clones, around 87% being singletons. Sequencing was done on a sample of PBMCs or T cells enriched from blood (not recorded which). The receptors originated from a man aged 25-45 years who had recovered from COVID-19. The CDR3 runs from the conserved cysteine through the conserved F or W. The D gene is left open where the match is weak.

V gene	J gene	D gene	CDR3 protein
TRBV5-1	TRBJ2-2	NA	CASSLDYLNTGELFF
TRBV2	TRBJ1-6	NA	CASNFQGSHNSPLHF
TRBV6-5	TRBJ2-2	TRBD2	CASCRGGDTGELFF
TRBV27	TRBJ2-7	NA	CASSTDRERVRYF
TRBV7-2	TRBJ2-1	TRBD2	CASSIRVTSGVVF
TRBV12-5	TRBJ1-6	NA	CASGYSLGAGNSPLHF
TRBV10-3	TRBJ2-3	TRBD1	CAIMRGQDDTDTQYF
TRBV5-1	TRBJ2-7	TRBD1	CASSLGQGSHEQYF
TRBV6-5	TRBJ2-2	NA	CASSQGLETGELFF
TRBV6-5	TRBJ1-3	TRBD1	CASTPGTARNTIYF
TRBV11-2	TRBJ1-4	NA	CASSLDGGEQGEKLFF
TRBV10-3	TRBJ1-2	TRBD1	CAISESRTGESGYTF
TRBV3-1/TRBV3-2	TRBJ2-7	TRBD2	CASSQVVGGSGSILPYEQYF
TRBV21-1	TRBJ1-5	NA	CASSKVQGGDQPQHF
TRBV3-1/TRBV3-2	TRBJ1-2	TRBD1	CASSHGTAYGYTF
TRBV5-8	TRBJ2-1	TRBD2	CASSWSSGYNEQFF
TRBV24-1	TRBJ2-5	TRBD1	CATSWTGEGETQYF
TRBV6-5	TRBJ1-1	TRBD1	CASTIDRGNTEAFF
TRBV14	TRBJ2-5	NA	CASSRLPGQDFQETQYF
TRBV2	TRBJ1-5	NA	CASSETGYQPQHF
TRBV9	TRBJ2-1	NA	CASSVGRNTYNEQFF
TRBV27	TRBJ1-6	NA	CASSFLLTDHGSPLHF
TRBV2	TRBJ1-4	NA	CASRNRVGEKLFF
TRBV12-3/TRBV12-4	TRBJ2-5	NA	CASSPLVAETQYF
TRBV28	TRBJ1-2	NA	CASSSPLGAGFYGYTF
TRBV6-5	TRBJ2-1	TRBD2	CASSYLAGEGDEQFF
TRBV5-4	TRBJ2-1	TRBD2	CASGLTAGGVNEQFF
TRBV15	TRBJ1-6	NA	CATSRGGVNSPLHF
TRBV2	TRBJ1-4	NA	CASRLTQTGTTNEKLFF
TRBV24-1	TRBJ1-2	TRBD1	CATSDPPGQGDYGYTF
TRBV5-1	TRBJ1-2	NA	CASAKSGGSPVDGYTF
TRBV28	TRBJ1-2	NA	CASSLRGGYTF
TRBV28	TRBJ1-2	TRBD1	CASSLGQGGYGYTF
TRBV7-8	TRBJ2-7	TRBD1	CASSFGQGNYEQYF
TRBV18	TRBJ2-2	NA	CASSRRTAREAGELFF
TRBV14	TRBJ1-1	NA	CASSQTAGANTEAFF
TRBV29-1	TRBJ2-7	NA	CSVERGNYEQYF
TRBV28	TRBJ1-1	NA	CASTLGGTEAFF
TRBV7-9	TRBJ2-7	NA	CASSGPGVGFPLEQYF
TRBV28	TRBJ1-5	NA	CASSSPAGAVFHSNQPQHF
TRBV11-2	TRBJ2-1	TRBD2	CASSLPSGRATWQFF
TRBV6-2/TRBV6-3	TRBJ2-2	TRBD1	CASSYRRDRKNTGELFF
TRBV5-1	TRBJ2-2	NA	CASSPRDTGELFF
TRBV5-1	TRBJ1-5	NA	CASSPEGYQPQHF
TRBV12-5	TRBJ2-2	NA	CASGLAHSETFTGELFF